This paragraph covers one TCR beta chain sequence. Only a few counts were recorded for this clone. Its antigen is not yet known. The input lacks base qualities; no much larger clone sits a single base away. The data were obtained in a study of cytomegalovirus exposure and HLA in healthy donors listed by TCRdb under 2017. Looking at the study overall: An earlier analysis of some 500 of the donors reported approximately 300 Gb of sequence data and around 120 million unique TCR beta sequences from about 180 million T cells. The study was designed to test whether signatures of past pathogen exposure could be identified by cataloging public T cell receptors. Rather than drawing on any new phenotypic data, the later analysis identified candidate immune exposures from TCR beta sequences and the way those sequences occurred across donors. Among the roughly 370 genotyped donors, roughly 80% belonged to the genetic ancestry cluster associated with self-reported Caucasian donors. To study patterns of TCR occurrence, a later analysis re-analyzed previously published TCR beta repertoires from 700 or so donors and added high-resolution HLA genotyping. In an earlier analysis of roughly 580 of the donors, high-throughput TCR beta sequencing was used to judge whether each TCR beta V gene segment behaved as functional or pseudogenic. About 5 DR-DQ haplotypes were handled as single units for association and clustering, since linkage in the cohort was strong. All discovery cohort repertoires had been generated on a single sequencing platform. Class I and class II HLA loci were covered by the typing at four-digit resolution. Among roughly 400 genotyped donors of the cohort, an average of approximately 250,000 unique TCR beta nucleotide sequences were sequenced per donor, roughly a sixth of them non-productive. An early release covering some 640 HLA-typed donors comprised around 300 gigabases of sequencing data and roughly 86 million unique TCR sequences. To predict cytomegalovirus infection status, the study combined high-throughput TCR immunosequencing, statistical association of individual TCRs with disease status, and machine learning. Donor age, sex, ethnicity and CMV serostatus were compiled together with the repertoire data. Typing coverage differed by locus: A, B, C, DRB1 and DQB1 were typed in roughly 620-630 donors, DQA1 in about 510, DPA1 in around 610, and DPB1 in roughly 450. The study used immunosequencing to profile the T cell repertoires of approximately 640 subjects and linked those repertoires to cytomegalovirus serostatus. Along with the approximately 650-subject first cohort, a separate validation cohort of over a hundred different subjects was used. Genome-wide SNP genotypes for about 65% of the 666 donors were used in a later genetic analysis, which treated that subset as a discovery cohort. Overall results and qualifications from the work: Because the 87-base-pair reads could not distinguish some IMGT-functional V segments, including TRBV6-2 and TRBV6-3, those segments were excluded. HLA typing was unavailable for some donors at each locus, so association tests used only the typed subset. Compared with equally common non-associated chains, HLA-associated TCR beta chains in a later analysis were more clonally expanded and had lower generation probabilities. A few of the identified cytomegalovirus-associated TCR beta chains were confirmed in vitro to be specific for cytomegalovirus antigens. Around 16 rarely observed V segments, including chromosome 9 orphons, were excluded from the earlier analysis of several hundred of the donors because counts were too low. In a later analysis, the rate of TCR association differed among HLA loci, with DRB1 alleles having the most associated TCRs and HLA-C alleles having the fewest. In a later analysis, several top co-occurrence clusters were reported to appear linked to parvovirus B19, influenza, CMV and Epstein-Barr virus. V-gene and J-gene trimming of TCR beta chains was associated with a missense DCLRE1C variant in a later genetic analysis, and the association was replicated in an independent cohort. Compared with the roughly 670-donor mean, donors in an Asian-associated ancestry cluster had fewer N-insertions in productive TCRs, according to a later genetic analysis. A cluster of highly shared sequence variants was judged likely to be a technical artifact of the sequencing pipeline. While some public TCRs were present in many individuals, most TCR sequences turned up only very rarely across donors. Cytomegalovirus status was reported to be diagnosed by the classifier with high specificity and sensitivity in both the original and validation cohorts. The authors suggested that the approach could potentially be extended to other disease states and immunological phenotypes. A later analysis associated some 17,000 TCR beta sequences with specific HLA alleles at a false discovery rate of 0.05. A further reported finding was that TCR beta sequences accurately predicted the HLA-A and HLA-B alleles for most subjects in the first cohort. Presence/absence analyses assumed roughly uniform sequencing depth across donors, an assumption that may not hold. CMV serostatus was the only immune exposure information available for the cohort. Broadly in line with IMGT annotations, most TCR beta V segments showed up in productive rearrangements about 90% or about 30% of the time in an earlier analysis of several hundred of the donors. The cohort was sequenced for TCR beta chains only, and without alpha or paired-chain data the features that could be detected were limited. According to a later analysis, most CMV-associated TCR beta chains appeared to be HLA-restricted, and the HLA associations seemed to be driven largely by CMV exposure. Correlated functional status among segregating V segments might reflect linkage disequilibrium, but an unknown experimental factor could not be ruled out. Assigning TCR associations to individual alleles was difficult when HLA alleles, especially DR and DQ, strongly co-occurred. The study listed 150 to 200 TCR beta chains as associated with cytomegalovirus.

The cohort consisted of fewer than 700 healthy bone marrow donors. At the time of sampling, every cohort member was nominally healthy, though immune exposures that went unrecorded were likely present. The donor was CMV seronegative and was included in the group of hundreds of seronegative cohort members. Every donor gave a peripheral blood sample, and the peripheral blood mononuclear cells from that sample were used for TCR beta sequencing. The Qiagen DNeasy Blood Extraction Kit was used to extract genomic DNA from the blood cell samples. From the cysteine through the phenylalanine, the CDR3 covers 12 amino acids. The CDR3 DNA has 36 bases and is translated from base 1. CDR1 GTSNPN and CDR2 SVGIG are derived from the germline V gene (reference sequence). V and J lose 1 base and 2 bases, and a span of 5 bases separates them. Library method: the immunoSEQ multiplex PCR assay. The multiplex PCR relied on a mix of 60 forward primers for TCR Vbeta segments and 13 reverse primers for TCR Jbeta segments. The CDR3 region of rearranged TCR beta genes was amplified from genomic DNA by a multiplex PCR assay. The amplified TCR beta libraries were sequenced on the Illumina HiSeq System as 87-base-pair reads. Concerning the study's data processing: A later analysis tallied approximately 87 million unique TCR beta chains across the 640 or so repertoires, and about 12 million of those chains were shared by two or more donors. Raw reads were error-corrected and collapsed into unique sequences by a nearest-neighbor algorithm in which closely related sequences were merged to remove PCR and sequencing errors. V, D and J gene segments were assigned by aligning CDR3 sequences to IMGT reference sequences. For a sequence to be retained, at least a six-nucleotide match to both a V gene segment and a J gene segment was required. A rearrangement counted as productive if the CDR3 had no stop codons and remained in frame with V and J, and every other rearrangement counted as non-productive. CDR3 was defined by IMGT convention, running from the second conserved V-encoded cysteine to the conserved J-encoded phenylalanine. The earlier analysis of about 570 of the donors excluded any sequence lacking an unambiguous match to a single V gene segment. In an earlier analysis of 587 of the donors, V segments were called functional above 56.7% productive rearrangements and were called segregating when the between-donor standard deviation exceeded 5%. A statistical classification framework was developed to diagnose cytomegalovirus status using the catalog of TCR beta chain sequences. In a later analysis, V and J genes were assigned by comparing TCR nucleotide sequences against IMGT/GENE-DB human TR gene sequences. Using the TCRdist pipeline, a later analysis assigned CDR3 sequences along with most-parsimonious VDJ recombination scenarios. A later analysis defined each TCR beta chain by its CDR3 amino acid sequence plus V-gene family, and excluded reads lacking a unique V-gene family. As a way to deal with suspected cross-contamination and a sequencing artifact, a later analysis dropped approximately 570 nucleotide sequences that were highly shared and had low generation probability. In a later analysis, a clonal expansion index for each public chain was calculated from normalized within-repertoire ranks of inferred template counts. In a later analysis, generation probabilities were computed using a VDJ recombination model fitted to out-of-frame rearrangements, and the results were checked against IGoR. A later analysis scored TCR-TCR, TCR-HLA and TCR-CMV co-occurrence with hypergeometric tests, applying a repertoire-size bias correction to TCR pairs. False discovery rates were estimated in a later analysis by permuting HLA or CMV assignments 20 times. In a later analysis, co-occurring TCRs were grouped using DBSCAN, and TCRdist sequence similarity was added for clustering within HLA-allele-positive subsets. Repertoires with fewer than 30,000 or more than 120,000 public chains, plus five repertoires with anomalous nucleotide sharing, were excluded from co-occurrence clustering. Not all clones reach the TCRdb copy of this immuneACCESS table, which keeps in-frame sequences only. Checked studies attribute under half of the gap to unresolved V genes and leave the rest unexplained. V, J and clone size are those of that table, while D and trimming were read from the DNA. The sample table shows over 150,000 clones, and roughly 77% are seen once. Approximately 2.1% of the sample rests with the top ten.

The chain joins TRBV30 to TRBJ2-5, with TRBD1 as a weak D call on 5 bases. Material for sequencing was PBMCs. This clonotype was obtained from a woman between 18 and 29 years old in good health and CMV-seronegative. Read as DNA, the sequence is TGTGCCTGGAGTGGACAGCAAGAGACCCAGTACTTC. It specifies CAWSGQQETQYF.